The 14 T cell receptor beta chains below were found in one sample sequenced in a study of T-cell memory formation after mild COVID-19. TCRdb re-derived calls from the 5' RACE reads in MiXCR, one entry per CDR3 protein. The sample lists about 560,000 distinct CDR3 sequences, about a fifth occurring once. Material: PBMCs or a T cell subset sorted from them (not recorded which). Receptors originate from an adult woman who had mild COVID-19 (a few samples of this study predate the infection). Cell type and time point are not known.

CDR3 sequence reads: CASSFLADTQYF. CDR3 nucleotide sequence: TGTGCCAGCAGCTTTTTAGCTGATACGCAGTATTTT. The J gene is TRBJ2-3, the V gene TRBV5-6; no clear D gene. The V end was cut by 2 bases, the J end by 6 bases, with 7 bases between. Germline V CDR1 and CDR2: SGHDT, YYEEEE. The CDR3 loop spans 12 amino acids.

The J gene is TRBJ2-2, the V gene TRBV10-2, with 8 positions matching TRBD1. Germline V CDR1 and CDR2: WSHSY, SAAADI. CDR3 size: 14 residues. V lost 8 bases to trimming and J lost 6 bases; unmatched junction nucleotides: 8. The CDR3 DNA reads TGCGCCAGCTCCGACAGGGGTTATCCCGGGGAGCTGTTTTTT. Its protein product is CASSDRGYPGELFF.

This clonotype was recorded at least ten times. The chain joins TRBV6-2 or TRBV6-3 to TRBJ2-6, with D perhaps TRBD2 (6 bases). The CDR3 extends over 17 amino acids. Trimming left V 2 bases short and J 0 bases short, with 11 bases between. Germline CDR1 reads MNHEY; CDR2 reads SVGEGT. CDR3 sequence: CASSYGGSASGANVLTF. CDR3 in DNA: TGTGCCAGCAGTTACGGAGGGAGTGCCTCTGGGGCCAACGTCCTGACTTTC.

DNA of the CDR3: TGTGCCAGCAGTACAGGACTTGTAGATACGCAGTATTTT. It is translated as CASSTGLVDTQYF. This sequence joins TRBV7-8 and TRBJ2-3; either TRBD1 or TRBD2 may supply D (5 bases each). The germline V gene encodes CDR1 SGHVS and CDR2 FQNEAQ. This CDR3 spans 13 amino acids. Deletions cut 6 bases from V and 5 bases from J, with 12 bases between.

This clonotype was counted many times. The chain has TRBV19 and TRBJ2-7, with a possible D match to TRBD2 (5 bases). Germline CDR1 reads LNHDA; CDR2 reads SQIVND (reference sequence). The CDR3 is 14 amino acids. Trimming removed 6 bases from V and 6 bases from J, with 18 bases in between. The CDR3 DNA sequence: TGTGCCAGTAGCCTAACCGGGGTTCTCGGCGAGCAGTACTTC. This encodes CASSLTGVLGEQYF. The full variable domain, in which reference TRBV19 and TRBJ2-7 provide the parts outside the CDR3, is DGGITQSPKYLFRKEGQNVTLSCEQNLNHDAMYWYRQDPGQGLRLIYYSQIVNDFQKGDIAEGYSVSREKKESFPLTVTSAQKNPTAFYLCASSLTGVLGEQYFGPGTRLTVT.

There are a few counts of this clonotype. The chain employs TRBV7-9 and TRBJ1-1; the match to TRBD1 covers 7 bases. The CDR3 runs 17 residues. CDR1 SEHNR and CDR2 FQNEAQ come from the germline V gene (reference sequence). V shed 5 bases, J shed 5 bases, and the junction held 17 bases outside the gene matches. The CDR3 spells CASSPPLVTGSGTEAFF. The CDR3 DNA sequence: TGTGCCAGCAGCCCCCCACTCGTGACAGGGTCAGGGACTGAAGCTTTCTTT.

This clonotype was observed a few times. The chain links TRBV10-3 to TRBJ1-1; TRBD1 matches 10 bases. Germline CDR1 reads ENHRY; CDR2 reads SYGVKD. The ends lost 2 bases at V and 4 bases at J; junction bases unmatched: 4. The CDR3 is 15 amino acids. Here the CDR3 DNA reads TGTGCCATCAGTGAGACGGACAGGGGGGGCACTGAAGCTTTCTTT. Its translation is CAISETDRGGTEAFF.

J is TRBJ1-1 and V is TRBV20-1; no clear D gene. Germline CDR1 and CDR2: DFQATT and SNEGSKA (reference sequence). Trimming removed 3 bases from V and 2 bases from J, with 10 bases in between. The CDR3 runs to 13 residues. The CDR3 spells CSARVHSNTEAFF. DNA of the CDR3: TGCAGTGCTAGGGTTCACAGTAACACTGAAGCTTTCTTT.

Many counts were recorded for this clonotype. V is TRBV9 and J is TRBJ2-7; D call uncertain. The V end was cut by 4 bases, the J end by 5 bases, with 19 bases between. The CDR3 spans 15 residues. CDR1 SGDLS and CDR2 YYNGEE come from the germline V gene. CDR3 coding DNA: TGTGCCAGCAGCCGTACGGGCAGCTTGGCCGACGAGCAGTACTTC. It translates to CASSRTGSLADEQYF.

This clonotype was seen ten or more times. The genes are TRBV3-1 and TRBJ2-6; 7 positions match TRBD1. The junction had 1 base not matched to a gene; V was cut back by 6 bases and J by 2 bases. From germline, CDR1 is LGHDT and CDR2 YNNKEL (reference sequence). CDR3 length: 14 amino acids. The CDR3 sequence is CASSDRAGANVLTF. CDR3 bases: TGTGCCAGCAGTGACAGGGCTGGGGCCAACGTCCTGACTTTC.

The chain has TRBV20-1 and TRBJ2-5; D is ambiguous. CDR3 size: 12 residues. Germline V gene data show CDR1 as DFQATT and CDR2 as SNEGSKA (reference sequence). V was cut by 3 bases and J by 0 bases, with 5 bases left in between. The CDR3 here is CSASQHQETQYF. In DNA, the CDR3 is TGCAGTGCTAGTCAGCACCAAGAGACCCAGTACTTC.

The chain employs TRBV27 and TRBJ2-7; the D is unclear. Germline CDR1 MNHEY, CDR2 SMNVEV (reference sequence). CDR3 length: 13 residues. Trimming took off 3 bases at V and 3 bases at J, with 9 bases between the two ends. The CDR3 protein is CASSFGKHYEQYF. The DNA for the CDR3 is TGTGCCAGCAGTTTCGGCAAACACTACGAGCAGTACTTC.

This sequence joins TRBV3-1 and TRBJ2-7; tentative D call: TRBD2 (7 bases). The V gene lost 1 base and the J gene lost 10 bases, with 23 bases spanning the gap. Germline-derived CDR1 and CDR2 are LGHDT and YNNKEL (reference sequence). The CDR3 contains 16 residues. The chain's CDR3 is CASSQALLAGARGQYF. CDR3 coding DNA: TGTGCCAGCAGCCAAGCCCTACTCGCGGGGGCCCGGGGTCAGTACTTC.

V gene TRBV12-3 or TRBV12-4 combines with J gene TRBJ1-1; maybe TRBD1 (6 bases). The ends were cut back, 5 bases at V and 7 bases at J, with 11 bases in the middle. The CDR3 has 12 amino acids. The CDR3 DNA is TGTGCCAGCAGTCCCCCAGGGGTTGAAGCTTTCTTT. Translated, it gives CASSPPGVEAFF.